The entry below describes one TCR beta chain. The target antigen is unknown. Alongside a J-beta primer mix, a sample-barcoded 5' primer served in a second PCR lasting roughly 6 to 11 cycles. All samples gave at least 3 million CDR3-containing paired-end reads. MiXCR, applied by TCRdb to the 5' RACE reads, yields one record per CDR3 protein. This sample carries more than 800,000 distinct CDR3 sequences, around 28% of them seen once, and the ten largest clones take about 18%. This specimen belongs to a study of blood T cells in healthy people across ages. Findings and limits, study-wide: Unsorted PBMCs ruled out conclusive naive versus antigen-experienced comparison.

It was ten milliliters of peripheral blood that were drawn from each donor. Trimming left V 7 bases short and J 0 bases short, with 8 bases between. The germline V gene encodes CDR1 SQVTM and CDR2 ANQGSEA. The CDR3 is 12 amino acids. Sequencing was done on a sample of blood. This chain joins TRBV29-1 and TRBJ2-3; D perhaps matches TRBD2 (6 bases). The clonotype comes from an elderly woman in good health. This CDR3 reads CSAGTSTDTQYF. The CDR3 nucleotides read TGCAGCGCTGGGACTAGCACAGATACGCAGTATTTT.